The sequence of this T cell receptor beta chain was determined in a study of blood T cell repertoires in COVID-19. The overall study: Specimens from acute and convalescent COVID-19 originated in the United States, Italy and Spain. Nucleic acid was either cDNA or gDNA, and it came from T cells, B-cell-depleted T cells, or PBMCs.

Per the study methods: Counts of nucleated cells, estimated from reference gene primer amplification, were obtained. Sequencing was performed with immunoSEQ multiplex PCR; in TCRdb, only in-frame clones are kept and a portion is missing. That table supplies the V and J calls and clone size; D and trimming were determined from the DNA. The table includes 95,000 to 120,000 clones, roughly 80% detected once. Trimming took off 6 bases at V and 0 bases at J, with 15 bases between the two ends. Germline-derived CDR1 and CDR2 are LNHDA and SQIVND (reference sequence). The CDR3 runs 16 residues. This chain connects TRBV19 to TRBJ1-5, with a weak D call TRBD1 (5 bases). The material sequenced was peripheral blood. This TCR was recovered from a man aged 50 to 59 with acute or convalescent COVID-19. The CDR3 here is CASRDTGGHSNQPQHF. The CDR3, as DNA: TGTGCCAGTAGGGATACAGGTGGGCATAGCAATCAGCCCCAGCATTTT.